These T cell receptor beta chains were read from a single sample in a study of blood T cell repertoires in COVID-19. The protocol was immunoSEQ multiplex PCR, while the TCRdb copy is restricted to in-frame clones and leaves out a portion. The table lists over 35,000 clones, around nine tenths of them singletons, with around 8.3% in the top ten. Sequenced material: peripheral blood. The receptors stem from a man aged 45-60 years with acute or convalescent COVID-19. CDR3s include the opening cysteine and the closing phenylalanine or tryptophan. Each record gives: J gene, clone size, V gene, D gene, CDR3 protein, CDR3 DNA. A D gene is named only where the DNA matches it firmly. Size tells how often a clone was seen (once, few, many) or the class of an expanded clone, and some rows leave it out.

j_gene: TRBJ2-5; abundance: NA; v_gene: TRBV6-2/TRBV6-3; d_gene: TRBD2; CDR3aa: CASSLRAGGYLSQETQYF; CDR3nt: TGTGCCAGCAGCCTACGGGCGGGAGGGTACCTCAGCCAAGAGACCCAGTACTTC
j_gene: TRBJ1-1; abundance: NA; v_gene: TRBV7-2; d_gene: TRBD1; CDR3aa: CASSLRPGQGAEAFF; CDR3nt: TGTGCCAGCAGCTTACGGCCCGGACAGGGGGCTGAAGCTTTCTTT
j_gene: TRBJ2-6; abundance: NA; v_gene: TRBV29-1; d_gene: NA; CDR3aa: CSVSDRPGANVLTF; CDR3nt: TGCAGCGTCTCTGACAGACCTGGGGCCAACGTCCTGACTTTC
j_gene: TRBJ1-5; abundance: NA; v_gene: TRBV7-9; d_gene: TRBD1; CDR3aa: CASSSGQDGQPQHF; CDR3nt: TGTGCCAGCAGCTCTGGACAGGATGGACAGCCCCAGCATTTT
j_gene: TRBJ1-3; abundance: NA; v_gene: TRBV9; d_gene: NA; CDR3aa: CASSVLPGNTIYF; CDR3nt: TGTGCCAGCAGCGTTCTTCCTGGAAACACCATATATTTT
j_gene: TRBJ2-7; abundance: NA; v_gene: TRBV5-1; d_gene: NA; CDR3aa: CASSSPSSYEQYF; CDR3nt: TGCGCCAGCAGCTCACCTAGCTCCTACGAGCAGTACTTC
j_gene: TRBJ1-4; abundance: NA; v_gene: TRBV3-1/TRBV3-2; d_gene: TRBD1; CDR3aa: CASSPPGTENEKLFF; CDR3nt: TGTGCCAGCAGCCCCCCCGGGACAGAAAATGAAAAACTGTTTTTT
j_gene: TRBJ1-2; abundance: NA; v_gene: TRBV2; d_gene: NA; CDR3aa: CASSAPPIGSGYTF; CDR3nt: TGTGCCAGCAGCGCTCCTCCAATTGGCTCTGGCTACACCTTC
j_gene: TRBJ1-1; abundance: NA; v_gene: TRBV9; d_gene: NA; CDR3aa: CASSQGLNTEAFF; CDR3nt: TGTGCCAGCAGTCAGGGTTTGAACACTGAAGCTTTCTTT
j_gene: TRBJ1-2; abundance: NA; v_gene: TRBV6-1; d_gene: NA; CDR3aa: CASSEFVRDKQYGYTF; CDR3nt: TGTGCCAGCAGTGAATTTGTTAGGGACAAGCAGTATGGCTACACCTTC
j_gene: TRBJ2-1; abundance: few; v_gene: TRBV15; d_gene: NA; CDR3aa: CATSTELASSYNEQFF; CDR3nt: TGTGCCACCAGCACCGAACTAGCTAGCTCCTACAATGAGCAGTTCTTC
j_gene: TRBJ2-6; abundance: once; v_gene: TRBV7-2; d_gene: NA; CDR3aa: CASSVRGSGANVLTF; CDR3nt: TGTGCCAGCAGCGTCAGGGGCTCTGGGGCCAACGTCCTGACTTTC
j_gene: TRBJ1-5; abundance: NA; v_gene: TRBV28; d_gene: NA; CDR3aa: CASSSQGTAGNQPQHF; CDR3nt: TGTGCCAGCAGTTCCCAGGGAACGGCGGGCAATCAGCCCCAGCATTTT
j_gene: TRBJ1-1; abundance: NA; v_gene: TRBV2; d_gene: TRBD1; CDR3aa: CASSKEGAETEAFF; CDR3nt: TGTGCCAGCAGTAAAGAGGGGGCGGAAACTGAAGCTTTCTTT
j_gene: TRBJ2-6; abundance: NA; v_gene: TRBV6-2/TRBV6-3; d_gene: NA; CDR3aa: CASSYAGAGANVLTF; CDR3nt: TGTGCCAGCAGTTATGCCGGGGCTGGGGCCAACGTCCTGACTTTC
j_gene: TRBJ1-3; abundance: few; v_gene: TRBV5-5; d_gene: NA; CDR3aa: CASSRFSDSSGNTIYF; CDR3nt: TGTGCCAGCAGCCGGTTCTCCGATAGCTCTGGAAACACCATATATTTT
j_gene: TRBJ1-2; abundance: NA; v_gene: TRBV18; d_gene: NA; CDR3aa: CASSPEVQRSYGYTF; CDR3nt: TGTGCCAGCTCACCAGAGGTTCAGAGGTCCTATGGCTACACCTTC
j_gene: TRBJ2-1; abundance: NA; v_gene: TRBV19; d_gene: TRBD2; CDR3aa: CASSTGEGLREQFF; CDR3nt: TGTGCCAGTAGTACGGGGGAGGGCCTGAGGGAGCAGTTCTTC
j_gene: TRBJ2-7; abundance: NA; v_gene: TRBV5-8; d_gene: NA; CDR3aa: CASSLTQGNYEQYF; CDR3nt: TGTGCCAGCAGCTTGACCCAGGGGAACTACGAGCAGTACTTC
j_gene: TRBJ2-7; abundance: NA; v_gene: TRBV6-5; d_gene: TRBD2; CDR3aa: CASSYELAGAYEQYF; CDR3nt: TGTGCCAGCAGTTACGAGCTAGCGGGGGCATACGAGCAGTACTTC
j_gene: TRBJ2-3; abundance: many; v_gene: TRBV9; d_gene: NA; CDR3aa: CASSVASTDTQYF; CDR3nt: TGTGCCAGCAGCGTAGCATCCACAGATACGCAGTATTTT
j_gene: TRBJ1-6; abundance: NA; v_gene: TRBV18; d_gene: TRBD1; CDR3aa: CASSPTTGDSPLHF; CDR3nt: TGTGCCAGCTCACCGACGACAGGGGATTCACCCCTCCACTTT
j_gene: TRBJ2-1; abundance: NA; v_gene: TRBV9; d_gene: NA; CDR3aa: CASSVMVGQNNEQFF; CDR3nt: TGTGCCAGCAGCGTAATGGTAGGACAAAACAATGAGCAGTTCTTC
j_gene: TRBJ2-2; abundance: NA; v_gene: TRBV6-6; d_gene: NA; CDR3aa: CASSSDRGVTGELFF; CDR3nt: TGTGCCAGCAGTTCGGACAGAGGGGTCACCGGGGAGCTGTTTTTT
j_gene: TRBJ2-3; abundance: NA; v_gene: TRBV5-1; d_gene: TRBD2; CDR3aa: CASSLGLAGEVDTQYF; CDR3nt: TGCGCCAGCAGCCTAGGACTAGCGGGAGAGGTAGATACGCAGTATTTT
j_gene: TRBJ2-3; abundance: NA; v_gene: TRBV2; d_gene: TRBD1; CDR3aa: CASRRTGTDTQYF; CDR3nt: TGTGCCAGCAGAAGGACAGGAACAGATACGCAGTATTTT
j_gene: TRBJ1-1; abundance: NA; v_gene: TRBV9; d_gene: TRBD1; CDR3aa: CASSVIDRGLGDTEAFF; CDR3nt: TGTGCCAGCAGCGTCATAGACAGGGGGCTCGGGGACACTGAAGCTTTCTTT
j_gene: TRBJ2-7; abundance: NA; v_gene: TRBV7-8; d_gene: NA; CDR3aa: CASSRVWDSDEQYF; CDR3nt: TGTGCCAGCAGCCGGGTGTGGGACTCCGACGAGCAGTACTTC
j_gene: TRBJ2-5; abundance: few; v_gene: TRBV19; d_gene: NA; CDR3aa: CASSMNQGSGETQYF; CDR3nt: TGTGCCAGTAGTATGAATCAGGGTTCCGGAGAGACCCAGTACTTC
j_gene: TRBJ2-5; abundance: NA; v_gene: TRBV7-9; d_gene: NA; CDR3aa: CASSLGGTRETQYF; CDR3nt: TGTGCCAGCAGCTTAGGGGGCACAAGAGAGACCCAGTACTTC
j_gene: TRBJ2-1; abundance: NA; v_gene: TRBV9; d_gene: TRBD1; CDR3aa: CASSVRQGSYNEQFF; CDR3nt: TGTGCCAGCAGCGTAAGACAGGGATCCTACAATGAGCAGTTCTTC
j_gene: TRBJ2-1; abundance: NA; v_gene: TRBV5-4; d_gene: TRBD2; CDR3aa: CASSPGTSGIYEQFF; CDR3nt: TGTGCCAGCAGCCCCGGGACTAGCGGGATCTATGAGCAGTTCTTC
j_gene: TRBJ1-2; abundance: NA; v_gene: TRBV7-9; d_gene: TRBD1; CDR3aa: CASSPGTGGNYGYTF; CDR3nt: TGTGCCAGCAGCCCGGGGACAGGGGGCAACTATGGCTACACCTTC
j_gene: TRBJ2-7; abundance: few; v_gene: TRBV11-2; d_gene: NA; CDR3aa: CASSPHSGEQYF; CDR3nt: TGTGCCAGCAGCCCCCACTCCGGCGAGCAGTACTTC
j_gene: TRBJ1-3; abundance: few; v_gene: TRBV5-6; d_gene: NA; CDR3aa: CASSLPGPPSGNTIYF; CDR3nt: TGTGCCAGCAGCTTACCAGGGCCCCCCTCTGGAAACACCATATATTTT
j_gene: TRBJ1-2; abundance: NA; v_gene: TRBV24-1; d_gene: NA; CDR3aa: CATSKTANYGYTF; CDR3nt: TGTGCCACCAGTAAGACAGCTAACTATGGCTACACCTTC
j_gene: TRBJ1-1; abundance: NA; v_gene: TRBV15; d_gene: NA; CDR3aa: CATSRVAGNTEAFF; CDR3nt: TGTGCCACCAGCAGAGTTGCGGGGAACACTGAAGCTTTCTTT
j_gene: TRBJ1-5; abundance: NA; v_gene: TRBV18; d_gene: TRBD1; CDR3aa: CASSPMGQSGQPQHF; CDR3nt: TGTGCCAGCTCACCGATGGGACAGAGCGGTCAGCCCCAGCATTTT
j_gene: TRBJ1-1; abundance: few; v_gene: TRBV12-3/TRBV12-4; d_gene: NA; CDR3aa: CASSYRDTEAFF; CDR3nt: TGTGCCAGCAGTTACAGGGACACTGAAGCTTTCTTT
j_gene: TRBJ2-7; abundance: NA; v_gene: TRBV7-9; d_gene: TRBD2; CDR3aa: CASSSGGPYEQYF; CDR3nt: TGTGCCAGCAGCTCGGGGGGTCCCTACGAGCAGTACTTC
j_gene: TRBJ2-5; abundance: NA; v_gene: TRBV19; d_gene: TRBD2; CDR3aa: CASSEPGGETQYF; CDR3nt: TGTGCCAGTAGTGAACCGGGGGGGGAGACCCAGTACTTC
j_gene: TRBJ2-7; abundance: NA; v_gene: TRBV14; d_gene: NA; CDR3aa: CASSPELSYEQYF; CDR3nt: TGTGCCAGCAGCCCCGAACTGTCCTACGAGCAGTACTTC
j_gene: TRBJ1-5; abundance: NA; v_gene: TRBV7-9; d_gene: TRBD1; CDR3aa: CASSLWTGTSNQPQHF; CDR3nt: TGTGCCAGCAGCTTGTGGACAGGTACGAGCAATCAGCCCCAGCATTTT
j_gene: TRBJ1-2; abundance: NA; v_gene: TRBV5-5; d_gene: NA; CDR3aa: CASSLRTEDNYGYTF; CDR3nt: TGTGCCAGCAGCTTAAGGACAGAGGATAACTATGGCTACACCTTC
j_gene: TRBJ1-2; abundance: once; v_gene: TRBV19; d_gene: NA; CDR3aa: CATRTAGYGYTF; CDR3nt: TGTGCCACCAGGACTGCGGGCTATGGCTACACCTTC
j_gene: TRBJ2-7; abundance: NA; v_gene: TRBV2; d_gene: NA; CDR3aa: CASSAHRDPYEQYF; CDR3nt: TGTGCCAGCAGTGCTCACAGGGACCCCTACGAGCAGTACTTC
j_gene: TRBJ1-6; abundance: NA; v_gene: TRBV6-6; d_gene: TRBD1; CDR3aa: CASSPPGDRANHNSPLHF; CDR3nt: TGTGCCAGCAGTCCCCCCGGGGACAGGGCGAATCATAATTCACCCCTCCACTTT
j_gene: TRBJ1-2; abundance: NA; v_gene: TRBV27; d_gene: TRBD1; CDR3aa: CASSLSRDRAYYTF; CDR3nt: TGTGCCAGCAGTCTGAGCCGGGACAGGGCTTACTACACCTTC
j_gene: TRBJ2-3; abundance: NA; v_gene: TRBV15; d_gene: NA; CDR3aa: CATSRDATPDTQYF; CDR3nt: TGTGCCACCAGCAGAGACGCCACTCCCGATACGCAGTATTTT
j_gene: TRBJ1-5; abundance: NA; v_gene: TRBV21-1; d_gene: NA; CDR3aa: CASSKEGEENNQPQHF; CDR3nt: TGTGCCAGCAGCAAAGAAGGGGAGGAGAACAATCAGCCCCAGCATTTT
j_gene: TRBJ1-1; abundance: NA; v_gene: TRBV29-1; d_gene: TRBD1; CDR3aa: CSVGTGGATEAFF; CDR3nt: TGCAGCGTTGGTACAGGGGGCGCCACTGAAGCTTTCTTT
j_gene: TRBJ2-7; abundance: NA; v_gene: TRBV2; d_gene: TRBD2; CDR3aa: CASSVVEGLSGTSSYEQYF; CDR3nt: TGTGCCAGCAGTGTGGTTGAGGGGCTTAGCGGGACTAGCTCCTACGAGCAGTACTTC
j_gene: TRBJ1-5; abundance: NA; v_gene: TRBV14; d_gene: NA; CDR3aa: CASSPRTVNNQPQHF; CDR3nt: TGTGCCAGCAGCCCCAGGACAGTAAACAATCAGCCCCAGCATTTT
j_gene: TRBJ1-4; abundance: NA; v_gene: TRBV28; d_gene: NA; CDR3aa: CASSNSGGATNEKLFF; CDR3nt: TGTGCCAGCAGTAATTCGGGTGGAGCAACTAATGAAAAACTGTTTTTT
j_gene: TRBJ2-7; abundance: NA; v_gene: TRBV11-2; d_gene: NA; CDR3aa: CASSLDNEQYF; CDR3nt: TGTGCCAGCAGCTTAGACAACGAGCAGTACTTC